This section outlines one TCR beta chain sequence together with its context. There is no known antigen for this receptor. The CDR3 carries no conserved terminal phenylalanine or tryptophan, so it likely arises from a read error. The source of the sample is a study of tumor-infiltrating lymphocytes in primary liver carcinoma (dated 2017 in TCRdb). Study-level background: The five patients, three men and two women aged 30 to 69 years, had hepatocellular carcinoma (four) or combined HCC and intrahepatic cholangiocarcinoma (one). Tumors of the five patients were stage T1-T3 N0M0 with maximum diameters of about 4.2 to 10 cm. Each sample produced roughly 3.65 to 7.5 million productive TCRbeta reads, and read depth showed no significant difference between tissue types. Across five regions of each liver tumor, along with adjacent normal tissue and blood, the study brought together TCRbeta repertoire sequencing, expression microarrays and whole-exome sequencing. TCRbeta repertoire sequencing covered 35 or so specimens from 5 patients: some 25 tumor regions, 5 adjacent noncancerous liver tissues and 5 peripheral blood samples. High reproducibility was observed for the technical replicate repertoires, with mean shared-clone rates about 0.89 and correlation coefficients above 0.95. General findings and caveats noted by the study authors: Because only the TCR beta chain was sequenced and unpaired alpha chains were not captured, true repertoire diversity is likely underestimated. Since the samples were bulk and unsorted, there was no way to compare CD4+ and CD8+ T cell repertoires. The top 250 clones accounted for a significantly greater share of the repertoire in tumors than in blood (p = 0.039). Repertoire overlap was higher between tumor regions (mean roughly 35%) than tumor-adjacent (around 17%) or tumor-blood (approximately 15%) pairs, consistent with antigen-driven expansion. Only 4 or 5 patients were included in the study, and the authors note that the findings should be validated in a larger study.

Using a constant-region primer and ProtoScript II reverse transcriptase, TCRbeta-specific cDNA was reverse-transcribed from roughly 500 ng total RNA. Three nested multiplex PCR rounds, following a slightly modified ARM-PCR procedure, were used to build the TCRbeta libraries. Each of the first two PCR rounds ran for about 10 cycles using multiplex TRBV1-TRBV30 forward primers together with a Cbeta reverse primer. A final 25-cycle PCR with Deep VentR polymerase added sample barcodes and Illumina adapters. Amplicons of 200-500 bp were gel-purified with a QIAquick gel extraction kit before sequencing. An Illumina HiSeq 2500 was used to sequence the TCRbeta amplicons with 250-bp paired-end reads. In the source study's methods: Trimmomatic v0.33 was used to quality-trim the reads, and FLASH v1.2.11 was used to merge paired reads so that full CDR3 sequences could be recovered. V, D and J germline segments were assigned to the rearranged TCRbeta sequences by MiGEC v1.2.1b. Clonotype statistics and Shannon-Wiener diversity indices were computed with VDJtools v1.0.0. To reduce sampling bias, subsequent analyses other than the diversity analysis used only the 250 most abundant clonotypes in each sample. Starting from the raw public reads, TCRdb applied fastp trimming at Q25, assembled clones with MiXCR and retained in-frame beta chains. CDR3 protein duplicates are merged, each entry listing the most common genes and DNA. It is TCRdb's table, rather than the study itself, that gives the V and J calls and clone size. The sample table lists 37,000 or so distinct CDR3 sequences, 60% to 80% of them with a count of one. The biggest ten clones account for about 35% of the sample.

Total RNA and DNA were co-extracted without cell sorting from roughly 20-30 mg of bulk tissue using the AllPrep DNA/RNA mini kit. Between late 2015 and March 2016, a handful of patients in China with histopathologically diagnosed primary liver carcinoma had surgical resection. Chronic HBV infection was present in the patients, and the patients were treatment-naive at sampling. Pieces of fresh tumor and adjacent tissue were cut in half, with one half kept in RNAlater at -80 degrees C and the other half sent for histology. The CDR3 is 14 amino acids in total, end residues counted. The entry retains the CDR3 DNA only, 42 bases that are in frame from base 1. CDR1 and CDR2 were assigned from the germline V gene (reference sequence) as SEHNR and FQNEAQ.

Sequenced: tumor-adjacent normal liver tissue. This TCR came from a man aged 40-55 years with primary liver carcinoma and hepatitis B virus infection. The chain uses TRBV7-9 and TRBJ2-1, and 10 junctional nucleotides match TRBD2. The DNA reads as follows: TGCGCCAGCAGCGGCCCACTAGCGGGGAATGGGCAGTTCCTC. It codes for CASSGPLAGNGQFL.